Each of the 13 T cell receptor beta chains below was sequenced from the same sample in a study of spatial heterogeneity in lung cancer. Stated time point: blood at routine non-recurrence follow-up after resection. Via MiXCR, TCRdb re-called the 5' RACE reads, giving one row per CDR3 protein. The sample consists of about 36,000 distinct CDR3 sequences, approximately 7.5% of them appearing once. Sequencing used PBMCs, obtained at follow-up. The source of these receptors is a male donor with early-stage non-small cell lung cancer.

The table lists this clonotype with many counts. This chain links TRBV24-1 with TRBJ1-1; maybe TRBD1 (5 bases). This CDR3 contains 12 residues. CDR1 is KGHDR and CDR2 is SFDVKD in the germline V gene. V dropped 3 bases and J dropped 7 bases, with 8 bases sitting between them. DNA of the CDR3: TGTGCCACCAGTGATACAGGAAATGAAGCTTTCTTT. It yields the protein CATSDTGNEAFF.

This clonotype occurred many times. CDR3 sequence reads: CASSHSGTSNPDEQYF. The CDR3 DNA reads as TGTGCCAGCAGCCATTCCGGGACTAGTAATCCGGACGAGCAGTACTTC. The chain links TRBV3-1 to TRBJ2-7; 8 bases line up with TRBD2. The CDR3 runs to 16 residues. The germline gives CDR1 LGHDT, CDR2 YNNKEL (reference sequence). After removal of 3 bases from V and 5 bases from J, the junction contained 12 bases not matched to a gene.

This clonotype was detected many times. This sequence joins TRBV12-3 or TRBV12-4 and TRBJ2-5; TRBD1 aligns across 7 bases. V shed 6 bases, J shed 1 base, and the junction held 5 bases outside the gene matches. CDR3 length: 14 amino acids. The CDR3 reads CASRVTGLQETQYF. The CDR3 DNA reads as TGTGCCAGCAGGGTGACAGGGCTCCAAGAGACCCAGTACTTC.

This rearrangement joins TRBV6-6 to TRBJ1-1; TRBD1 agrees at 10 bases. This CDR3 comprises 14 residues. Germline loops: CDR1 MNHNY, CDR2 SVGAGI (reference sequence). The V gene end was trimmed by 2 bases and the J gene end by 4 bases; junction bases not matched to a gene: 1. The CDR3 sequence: CASSYRTGGTEAFF. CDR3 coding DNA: TGTGCCAGCAGTTACAGGACAGGGGGCACTGAAGCTTTCTTT.

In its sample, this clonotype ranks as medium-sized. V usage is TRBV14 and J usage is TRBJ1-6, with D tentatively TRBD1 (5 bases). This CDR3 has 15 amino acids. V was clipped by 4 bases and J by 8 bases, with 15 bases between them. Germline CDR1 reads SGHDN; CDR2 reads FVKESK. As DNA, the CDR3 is TGTGCCAGCAGCCCCTCTGGGGGTTCGGATTCACCCCTCCACTTT. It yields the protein CASSPSGGSDSPLHF.

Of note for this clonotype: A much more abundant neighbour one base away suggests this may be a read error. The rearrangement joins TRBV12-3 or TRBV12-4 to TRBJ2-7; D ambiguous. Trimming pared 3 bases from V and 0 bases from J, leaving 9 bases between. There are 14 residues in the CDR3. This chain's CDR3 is CASSFLSLSYEQYF. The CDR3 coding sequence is TGTGCCAGCAGTTTCCTGAGCCTCTCCTACGAGCAGTACTTC.

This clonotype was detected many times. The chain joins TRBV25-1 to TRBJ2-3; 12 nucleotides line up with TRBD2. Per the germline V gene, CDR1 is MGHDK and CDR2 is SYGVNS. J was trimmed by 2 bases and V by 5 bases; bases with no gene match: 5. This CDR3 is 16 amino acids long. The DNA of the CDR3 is TGTGCCAGCAGTTCGGGACTAGCGGGTTCCACAGATACGCAGTATTTT. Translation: CASSSGLAGSTDTQYF.

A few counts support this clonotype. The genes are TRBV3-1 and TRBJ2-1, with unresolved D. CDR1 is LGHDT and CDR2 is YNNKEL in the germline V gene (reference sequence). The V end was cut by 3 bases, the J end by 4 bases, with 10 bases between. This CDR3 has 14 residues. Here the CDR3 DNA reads TGTGCCAGCAGCCAGTGGGTGGGGTACAATGAGCAGTTCTTC. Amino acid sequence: CASSQWVGYNEQFF.

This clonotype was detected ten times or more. The CDR3 protein is CASSLAGVSTDTQYF. The CDR3, as DNA: TGTGCCAGCAGCTTAGCGGGGGTTAGCACAGATACGCAGTATTTT. The chain links TRBV13 to TRBJ2-3, with D possibly matching TRBD2 (6 bases). CDR3 length: 15 amino acids. Trimming removed 1 base from V and 0 bases from J, with 8 bases in between. Germline V gene lookup returns CDR1 PRHDT and CDR2 FYEKMQ (reference sequence).

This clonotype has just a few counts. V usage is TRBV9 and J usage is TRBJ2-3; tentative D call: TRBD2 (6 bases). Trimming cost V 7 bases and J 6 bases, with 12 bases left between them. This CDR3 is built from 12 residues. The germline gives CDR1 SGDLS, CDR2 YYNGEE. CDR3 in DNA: TGTGCCAGCGGGCCGGGGGAGGATACGCAGTATTTT. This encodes CASGPGEDTQYF.

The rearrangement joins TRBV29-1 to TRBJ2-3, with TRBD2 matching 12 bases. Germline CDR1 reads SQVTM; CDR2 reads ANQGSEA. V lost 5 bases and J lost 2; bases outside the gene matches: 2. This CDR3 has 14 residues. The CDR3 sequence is CSVTSGGNTDTQYF. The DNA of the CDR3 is TGCAGCGTTACTAGCGGGGGGAACACAGATACGCAGTATTTT.

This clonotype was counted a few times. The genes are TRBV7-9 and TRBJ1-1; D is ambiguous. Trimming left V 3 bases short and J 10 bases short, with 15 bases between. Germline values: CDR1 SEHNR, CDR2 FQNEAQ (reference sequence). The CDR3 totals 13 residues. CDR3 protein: CASSFEANNRAFF. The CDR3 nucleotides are TGTGCCAGCAGCTTCGAAGCGAATAATCGAGCTTTCTTT.

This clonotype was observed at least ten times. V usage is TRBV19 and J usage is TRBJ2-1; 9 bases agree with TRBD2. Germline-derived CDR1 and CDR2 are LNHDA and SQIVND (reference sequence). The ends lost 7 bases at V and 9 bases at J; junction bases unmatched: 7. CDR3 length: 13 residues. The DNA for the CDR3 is TGTGCCAGTAAGATTAGCGGGGGTGCTGAGCAGTTCTTC. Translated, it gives CASKISGGAEQFF.